This T cell receptor beta chain comes out of a study of blood T cell repertoires in COVID-19. This table comes from immunoSEQ multiplex PCR, and its TCRdb copy is limited to in-frame clones, with some not included. Altogether under 60,000 clones are present, 85% to 90% being singletons, with the ten largest covering 9.5% to 13%. V gave up 3 bases and J gave up 9 bases, with 12 bases separating them. Germline CDR1 and CDR2: SGHAT and FQNNGV. This CDR3 contains 14 residues. This clone came up a few times. The genes are TRBV11-2 and TRBJ1-6, with D hard to call. Sample: peripheral blood. The clonotype was recovered from a human donor in a cohort sampled during active COVID-19. The CDR3: CASSLVGRSSPLHF. CDR3 coding DNA: TGTGCCAGCAGCTTGGTGGGGAGGAGTTCACCCCTCCACTTT.